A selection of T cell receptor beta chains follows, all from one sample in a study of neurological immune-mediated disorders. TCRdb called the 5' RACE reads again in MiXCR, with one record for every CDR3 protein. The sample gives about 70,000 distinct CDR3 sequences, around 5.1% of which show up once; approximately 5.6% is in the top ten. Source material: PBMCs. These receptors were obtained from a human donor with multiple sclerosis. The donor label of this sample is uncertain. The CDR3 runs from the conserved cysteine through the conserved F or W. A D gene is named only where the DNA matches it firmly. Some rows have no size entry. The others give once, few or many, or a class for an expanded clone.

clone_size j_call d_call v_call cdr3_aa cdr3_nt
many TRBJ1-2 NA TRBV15 CATSPRLQGSNYGYTF TGTGCCACCAGCCCTAGATTACAGGGAAGCAACTATGGCTACACCTTC
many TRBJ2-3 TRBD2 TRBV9 CASSVDPTSGGAHTQYF TGTGCCAGCAGCGTAGATCCCACTAGCGGGGGGGCACATACGCAGTATTTT
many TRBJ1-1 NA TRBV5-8 CASSSAVEAFF TGTGCCAGCAGTTCAGCGGTTGAAGCTTTCTTT
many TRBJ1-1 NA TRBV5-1 CASSFTGRNTEAFF TGCGCCAGCAGCTTTACAGGGAGGAACACTGAAGCTTTCTTT
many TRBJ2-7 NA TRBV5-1 CASSRYGSQATYEQYF TGCGCCAGCAGCAGGTACGGGAGCCAGGCCACCTACGAGCAGTACTTC
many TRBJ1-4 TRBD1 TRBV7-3 CASSLLGTGVNEKLFF TGTGCCAGCAGCTTATTGGGTACAGGGGTGAATGAAAAACTGTTTTTT
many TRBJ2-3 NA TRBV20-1 CSASGTEDTDTQYF TGCAGTGCTTCCGGGACGGAAGACACAGATACGCAGTATTTT
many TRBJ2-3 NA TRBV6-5 CASSPFGGGRTDTQYF TGTGCCAGCAGTCCATTTGGGGGGGGCCGCACAGATACGCAGTATTTT
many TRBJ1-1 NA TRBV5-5 CASSFRDPRTEAFF TGTGCCAGCAGCTTCCGGGACCCAAGAACTGAAGCTTTCTTT
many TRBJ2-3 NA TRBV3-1 CASSQEGVADTQYF TGTGCCAGCAGCCAAGAGGGCGTCGCGGATACGCAGTATTTT
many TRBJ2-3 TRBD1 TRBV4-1 CASSLATGGTDTQYF TGCGCCAGCAGCCTAGCGACAGGGGGCACAGATACGCAGTATTTT
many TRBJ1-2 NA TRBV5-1 CASSPGVPSYGYTF TGCGCCAGCAGCCCAGGGGTCCCTAGCTATGGCTACACCTTC
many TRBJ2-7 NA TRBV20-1 CSASGRAYEQYF TGCAGTGCTAGTGGCAGAGCCTACGAGCAGTACTTC
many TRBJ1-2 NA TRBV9 CASSGRGRLDGYTF TGTGCCAGCAGCGGCCGGGGACGACTTGATGGCTACACCTTC
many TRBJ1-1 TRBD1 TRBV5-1 CASSFRTGARNTEAFF TGCGCCAGCAGCTTCCGGACAGGGGCAAGGAACACTGAAGCTTTCTTT
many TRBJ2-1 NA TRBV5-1 CASTTGVAYNEQFF TGCGCCAGTACAACGGGGGTAGCCTACAATGAGCAGTTCTTC
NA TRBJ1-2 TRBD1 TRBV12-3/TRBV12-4 CASSLTGANGYTF TGTGCCAGCAGTTTAACAGGGGCGAATGGCTACACCTTC
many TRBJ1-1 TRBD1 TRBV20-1 CSAAQGYNTEAFF TGCAGTGCTGCACAGGGGTATAACACTGAAGCTTTCTTT
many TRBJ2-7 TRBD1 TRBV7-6 CASSPSGQGVYEQYF TGTGCCAGCAGCCCTTCGGGACAGGGGGTCTACGAGCAGTACTTC
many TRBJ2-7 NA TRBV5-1 CASSLGELLSYEQYF TGCGCCAGCAGCTTGGGAGAGCTACTTTCCTACGAGCAGTACTTC
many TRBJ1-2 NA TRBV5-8 CASSPKDLPNYGYTF TGTGCCAGCAGCCCCAAGGACCTTCCTAACTATGGCTACACCTTC
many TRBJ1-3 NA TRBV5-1 CASSFTGRTSGNTIYF TGCGCCAGCAGCTTCACCGGGCGGACCTCTGGAAACACCATATATTTT
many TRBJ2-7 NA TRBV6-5 CASRNKPISSYEQYF TGTGCCAGCCGCAATAAACCGATAAGCTCCTACGAGCAGTACTTC
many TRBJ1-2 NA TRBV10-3 CAISKTGTTSYGYTF TGTGCCATCAGTAAAACCGGGACCACCAGCTATGGCTACACCTTC
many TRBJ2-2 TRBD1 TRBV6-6 CASSIRKTGTPNTGELFF TGTGCCAGCAGTATCCGAAAGACAGGGACCCCGAACACCGGGGAGCTGTTTTTT
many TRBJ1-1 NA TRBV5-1 CASSLLTGAPEAFF TGCGCCAGCAGCTTGTTGACAGGAGCCCCTGAAGCTTTCTTT
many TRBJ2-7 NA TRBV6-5 CASGPPGHHYEQYF TGTGCCAGCGGACCTCCGGGACACCACTACGAGCAGTACTTC
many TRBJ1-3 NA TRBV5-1 CASSPQVSGNTIYF TGCGCCAGCAGCCCCCAAGTTAGTGGAAACACCATATATTTT
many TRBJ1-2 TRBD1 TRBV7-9 CASTGPVRGPYGYTF TGTGCCAGCACAGGCCCGGTGAGGGGGCCCTATGGCTACACCTTC
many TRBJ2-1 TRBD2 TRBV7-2 CASSLARLAGGEQFF TGTGCCAGCAGCTTAGCCCGGCTAGCGGGGGGTGAGCAGTTCTTC
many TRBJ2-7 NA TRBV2 CASSPGTFNYEQYF TGTGCCAGCAGTCCTGGGACCTTTAATTACGAGCAGTACTTC
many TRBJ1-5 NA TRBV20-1 CSAREGGSNQPQHF TGCAGTGCTAGAGAGGGGGGAAGCAATCAGCCCCAGCATTTT
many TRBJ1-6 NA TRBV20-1 CSLRRYSYNSPLHF TGCAGTCTCCGACGTTACTCCTATAATTCACCCCTCCACTTT
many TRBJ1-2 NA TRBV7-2 CASSFGPLLGRHGYTF TGTGCCAGCAGCTTTGGCCCCCTTCTGGGGAGGCATGGCTACACCTTC
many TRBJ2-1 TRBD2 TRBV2 CASSPSGGALFF TGTGCCAGCAGCCCTAGCGGGGGGGCCCTGTTCTTC
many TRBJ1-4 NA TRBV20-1 CSALTNEKLFF TGCAGCGCCCTGACTAATGAAAAACTGTTTTTT